This entry is about one TCR beta chain. Its cognate antigen has yet to be identified. Its ends do not fully match the called genes, so a read error is possible. Library generation was performed with the immunoSEQ multiplex PCR assay. For the multiplex PCR, a mixture combining 60 forward primers for TCR Vbeta segments and 13 reverse primers for TCR Jbeta segments was used. A multiplex PCR assay on genomic DNA amplified the CDR3 region of rearranged TCR beta genes. The Illumina HiSeq System was used to sequence the amplified TCR beta libraries as 87-base-pair reads. In the source study's methods: In a later analysis, some 80 million unique TCR beta chains were counted across the approximately 640 repertoires, and about 10 million of these chains were shared by at least two donors. A nearest-neighbor algorithm error-corrected the raw reads and collapsed the reads into unique sequences, merging closely related sequences to remove PCR and sequencing errors. V, D and J gene segments were assigned by aligning CDR3 sequences to IMGT reference sequences. For a sequence to be retained, at least a six-nucleotide match to both a V gene segment and a J gene segment was required. A rearrangement counted as productive if the CDR3 had no stop codons and remained in frame with V and J, and every other rearrangement counted as non-productive. Following IMGT convention, CDR3 was defined as the stretch from the second conserved V-encoded cysteine up to the conserved J-encoded phenylalanine. Sequences without an unambiguous match to a single V gene segment were excluded from the earlier analysis of almost 600 of the donors. In an earlier analysis of almost 600 of the donors, a V segment was called functional when productive rearrangements were above 56.7%, and segregating when the standard deviation between donors exceeded 5%. A statistical classification framework was developed to diagnose cytomegalovirus status using the catalog of TCR beta chain sequences. A later analysis assigned V and J genes by comparing TCR nucleotide sequences with IMGT/GENE-DB human TR gene sequences. The TCRdist pipeline was used in a later analysis to assign CDR3 sequences and most-parsimonious VDJ recombination scenarios. A later analysis defined each TCR beta chain by its CDR3 amino acid sequence plus V-gene family, and excluded reads lacking a unique V-gene family. A later analysis removed over 500 highly shared, low-generation-probability nucleotide sequences to deal with suspected cross-contamination and a sequencing artifact. For each public chain, a later analysis derived a clonal expansion index from normalized ranks of inferred template counts within each repertoire. In a later analysis, generation probabilities were computed using a VDJ recombination model fitted to out-of-frame rearrangements, and the results were checked against IGoR. In a later analysis, TCR-TCR, TCR-HLA and TCR-CMV co-occurrence was scored with hypergeometric tests, and a repertoire-size bias correction was applied to TCR pairs. False discovery rates were estimated in a later analysis by permuting HLA or CMV assignments 20 times. In a later analysis, co-occurring TCRs were grouped using DBSCAN, and TCRdist sequence similarity was added for clustering within HLA-allele-positive subsets. Repertoires with fewer than 30,000 or more than 120,000 public chains, plus five repertoires with anomalous nucleotide sharing, were excluded from co-occurrence clustering. Not all clones reach the TCRdb copy of this immuneACCESS table, which keeps in-frame sequences only. Checked studies attribute under half of the gap to unresolved V genes and leave the rest unexplained. That table furnishes V, J and clone size, whereas the DNA furnished D and trimming. The table kept for this sample lists around 26,000 clones. Jointly, the top ten make up 17% of the sample.

The entry originates in a study of cytomegalovirus exposure and HLA in healthy donors (TCRdb year 2017). The study in broad terms: An earlier analysis of roughly 500 of the donors reported about 290 Gb of sequence data and some 120 million unique TCR beta sequences from 150 million to 200 million T cells. The study used immunosequencing to profile the T cell repertoires of around 600 subjects and linked those repertoires to cytomegalovirus serostatus. To predict cytomegalovirus infection status, the study brought together high-throughput TCR immunosequencing, statistical association of individual TCRs with disease status, and machine learning. Of the roughly 390 genotyped donors, approximately 80% fell in the genetic ancestry cluster associated with self-reported Caucasian donors. Every discovery cohort repertoire had been produced on one sequencing platform. The aim of the study was to test whether cataloging public T cell receptors could identify signatures of past pathogen exposure. A later analysis re-examined previously published TCR beta repertoires from roughly 650 donors and added high-resolution HLA genotyping to investigate patterns of TCR occurrence. HLA typing included class I and class II loci at four-digit resolution. A separate validation cohort of roughly 130 different subjects was used in addition to the 666-subject first cohort. Among approximately 370 genotyped donors of the cohort, an average of roughly 230,000 unique TCR beta nucleotide sequences was sequenced per donor, of which about 19% were non-productive. Alongside the repertoire data, information on donor age, sex, ethnicity and CMV serostatus was compiled. Roughly 5 DR-DQ haplotypes were treated as single units for association and clustering because of strong linkage in the cohort. The number of typed donors differed by locus: about 620-640 for A, B, C, DRB1 and DQB1; 500 to 550 for DQA1; 606 for DPA1; and around 450 for DPB1. An earlier analysis of approximately 580 of the donors used high-throughput TCR beta sequencing to judge whether each TCR beta V gene segment behaved as functional or pseudogenic. Genome-wide SNP genotypes for about three fifths of the roughly 700 donors were used in a later genetic analysis, which treated that subset as a discovery cohort. An early release that covered about 600 HLA-typed donors contained 300 to 350 gigabases of sequencing data and approximately 85 million unique TCR sequences. The later analysis used no new phenotypic data to find candidate immune exposures, relying instead on TCR beta sequences and their occurrence across donors.

Paper-wide results and their limitations: Some IMGT-functional V segments, including TRBV6-2 and TRBV6-3, could not be told apart with the 87-base-pair reads, so those segments were excluded. An earlier analysis of 587 of the donors showed that most TCR beta V segments appeared in productive rearrangements either about 87% or about 30% of the time, which broadly matched IMGT annotations. In a later analysis, several top co-occurrence clusters were reported to appear linked to parvovirus B19, influenza, CMV and Epstein-Barr virus. A further reported finding was that TCR beta sequences accurately predicted the HLA-A and HLA-B alleles for most subjects in the first cohort. The only immune exposure information available for the cohort was CMV serostatus. Roughly uniform sequencing depth across donors was assumed in presence/absence analyses, although this assumption may not hold. A few of the identified cytomegalovirus-associated TCR beta chains were confirmed in vitro to be specific for cytomegalovirus antigens. While some public TCRs were present in many individuals, most TCR sequences turned up only very rarely across donors. Linkage disequilibrium might explain the correlated functional status among segregating V segments, but an unknown experimental factor could not be excluded. HLA typing was unavailable for some donors at each locus, so association tests used only the typed subset. According to the authors, the approach could potentially be generalized to other disease states and immunological phenotypes. The study gave a list of 150 to 200 TCR beta chains associated with cytomegalovirus. In a later analysis, most CMV-associated TCR beta chains were found to appear HLA-restricted, with HLA associations seemingly driven largely by CMV exposure. The classifier was reported to diagnose cytomegalovirus status with high specificity and sensitivity in both the original cohort and the validation cohort. Strong co-occurrence of HLA alleles, especially DR and DQ, made assigning TCR associations to individual alleles difficult. Because counts were too low, 15 to 20 rarely observed V segments, including chromosome 9 orphons, were left out of the earlier analysis of approximately 580 of the donors. At a false discovery rate of 0.05, a later analysis linked around 15,000 TCR beta sequences to specific HLA alleles. Compared with equally common non-associated chains, HLA-associated TCR beta chains in a later analysis were more clonally expanded and had lower generation probabilities. Compared with the approximately 720-donor mean, donors in an Asian-associated ancestry cluster had fewer N-insertions in productive TCRs, according to a later genetic analysis. A later genetic analysis associated a missense DCLRE1C variant with V-gene and J-gene trimming of TCR beta chains, and an independent cohort replicated the association. The cohort was sequenced for TCR beta chains only, and without alpha or paired-chain data the features that could be detected were limited. A group of highly shared sequence variants was considered likely to be a technical artifact of the sequencing pipeline. According to a later analysis, TCR association rates differed among HLA loci, with DRB1 alleles showing the most associated TCRs and HLA-C alleles showing the fewest.

There are 16 amino acids in the CDR3, from cysteine to phenylalanine inclusive. The kept DNA is CDR3 alone, 48 bases in frame from the first base. From a lookup of the germline V gene (reference sequence), CDR1 and CDR2 are SSHAT and FNYEAQ. The cohort consisted of hundreds of healthy bone marrow donors. Cohort members were all nominally healthy when sampled, although unrecorded immune exposures were likely present. The donor tested CMV seropositive and was one of the 289 seropositive cohort members. A peripheral blood sample was collected from each donor, and TCR beta sequencing was performed on peripheral blood mononuclear cells. Genomic DNA was extracted from the blood cell samples with the Qiagen DNeasy Blood Extraction Kit.

Input material: PBMCs. The sequence derives from a male donor in good health and CMV-seropositive. Recombination connected TRBV7-7 to TRBJ2-3, and TRBD2 matches 14 of the central bases. Read as DNA, the sequence is TGTGCTAGCAGCCCGGGACTAGCGGGGGACGGGGATACGCAGTATTTT. This translates into CASSPGLAGDGDTQYF.